Listed here are 17 T cell receptor beta chains from one sample, sequenced in a study of T cells in Graves' hyperthyroidism and ophthalmopathy. TCR beta CDR3 region amplification was performed from RNA transcripts. First-round RT-PCR with HTBI primers amplified the TCR CDR3 region. TCRdb redid the calling of the multiplex PCR reads with MiXCR, one entry per CDR3 protein. The sample records 700,000 to 950,000 distinct CDR3 sequences, under 45% being singletons. The sequenced material came from blood. The receptors stem from a middle-aged woman with Graves' hyperthyroidism.

There are a few counts of this clonotype. V usage is TRBV6-6 and J usage is TRBJ2-7; TRBD1 is a possible D gene (6 bases). Germline V gene sequence: CDR1 MNHNY, CDR2 SVGAGI (reference sequence). This CDR3 spans 16 amino acids. The ends were cut back, 5 bases at V and 5 bases at J, with 22 bases in the middle. The CDR3 DNA is TGTGCCAGCAGTCTTCCGGGACACTCACTTGAAAACGAGCAGTACTTC. It codes for CASSLPGHSLENEQYF.

This clonotype came up many times. This chain links TRBV4-1 with TRBJ2-5; D gene unclear. CDR3 length: 13 amino acids. The ends were cut back, 1 base at V and 3 bases at J, with 6 bases in the middle. Per germline, CDR1 MGHRA and CDR2 YSYEKL. The CDR3 sequence is CASSQVSEETQYF. CDR3 sequence (DNA): TGCGCCAGCAGCCAAGTGTCGGAAGAGACCCAGTACTTC.

This chain uses TRBV6-5 with TRBJ1-5; D gene uncertain. CDR1 is MNHEY, CDR2 SVGAGI, per germline. The length of the CDR3 is 14 residues. V was clipped by 6 bases and J by 2 bases, with 11 bases between them. CDR3 loop: CASSYLSGNQPQHF. DNA of the CDR3: TGTGCCAGCAGCTACCTCTCCGGCAATCAGCCCCAGCATTTT.

At least ten counts were recorded for this clonotype. The chain employs TRBV7-3 and TRBJ2-5; a possible D gene is TRBD1 (5 bases). Germline V gives CDR1 SGHTA, CDR2 FQGTGA. The V gene lost 2 bases and the J gene lost 3 bases, with 10 bases spanning the gap. This CDR3 region has 14 residues. The DNA of the CDR3 is TGTGCCAGCAGCTTATCGGCAGGGAAAGAGACCCAGTACTTC. Translating it yields CASSLSAGKETQYF.

This clonotype was seen more than once but under ten times. This chain connects TRBV6-5 to TRBJ1-1; unclear D gene. V was pared by 2 bases and J by 1 base, with 8 bases between. This CDR3 is built from 14 residues. CDR1 and CDR2 (germline): MNHEY, SVGAGI. The CDR3: CASSYGVPNTEAFF. DNA for the CDR3: TGTGCCAGCAGTTACGGGGTCCCGAACACTGAAGCTTTCTTT.

This clonotype was seen repeatedly, ten times or more. This chain connects TRBV15 to TRBJ2-7; tentatively, D is TRBD1 (6 bases). Trimming stripped 2 bases from V and 3 bases from J, with 14 bases between. This CDR3 contains 15 residues. In germline, CDR1 is LNHNV, CDR2 YYDKDF (reference sequence). CDR3 region: CATSRSPPGVYEQYF. CDR3 sequence (DNA): TGTGCCACCAGCAGATCTCCTCCAGGGGTCTACGAGCAGTACTTC.

Points on this clonotype: A junction boundary mismatches the germline segment, possibly from a read error. V and J are TRBV7-9 and TRBJ2-5, with 7 bases identical to TRBD1. The CDR3 totals 14 residues. Germline lookup yields CDR1 SEHNR and CDR2 FQNEAQ (reference sequence). This chain's CDR3 is CASSQVQGSETQYF. The CDR3 bases are TGCGCCAGCAGCCAAGTACAGGGGTCAGAGACCCAGTACTTC.

Remarks on this clonotype: Since a much larger clone is just one base distant, this may be a read error. The J gene is TRBJ1-2, the V gene TRBV29-1, with TRBD1 matching 11 bases. This CDR3 region has 13 residues. CDR1 and CDR2 (germline): SQVTM, ANQGSEA. The CDR3 reads CSVEGTGGFGCTF. The CDR3 DNA sequence: TGCAGCGTTGAAGGGACAGGGGGCTTTGGCTGCACCTTC.

The gene calls are TRBV10-3 and TRBJ2-5; unclear D gene. The germline V and J ends were trimmed by 4 bases and 9 bases, with 12 bases remaining between them. The CDR3 contains 12 residues. Germline V lookup: CDR1 ENHRY, CDR2 SYGVKD. The CDR3 protein is CAISVGRSSQYF. The CDR3 DNA is TGTGCCATCAGTGTAGGGCGATCCTCCCAGTACTTC.

This clonotype was seen more than once but under ten times. This chain links TRBV5-8 with TRBJ2-5, with D possibly TRBD1 on 6 matching bases. Germline V gene data show CDR1 as SGHTS and CDR2 as YDEGEE. This CDR3 spans 13 amino acids. Trimming left V 4 bases short and J 4 bases short, with 11 bases between. The CDR3 is CASSKGGRETQYF. DNA for the CDR3: TGTGCCAGCAGCAAAGGGGGACGAGAGACCCAGTACTTC.

At least ten counts were recorded for this clonotype. The chain has TRBV12-3 or TRBV12-4 and TRBJ2-7, with 8 bases identical to TRBD2. Germline trimming cut 3 bases from V and 8 bases from J; bases unmatched to any gene: 3. This CDR3 region has 12 residues. The CDR3 DNA sequence: TGTGCCAGCAGTTTTCGACTAGCGAAGCAGTACTTC. The encoded protein is CASSFRLAKQYF.

As regards this clonotype: One end of the junction does not line up with germline, which may come from a read error. V is TRBV11-2 and J is TRBJ1-2; TRBD1 is a possible D gene (6 bases). Germline CDR1 and CDR2: SGHAT and FQNNGV. The CDR3 totals 13 residues. In nucleotides, the CDR3 is TGTGCCAGCAGCTCGGACTGGGGTCAGGGGCCGGTCTTC. This translates into CASSSDWGQGPVF. Complete variable domain (other parts from reference TRBV11-2 and TRBJ1-2): EAGVAQSPRYKIIEKRQSVAFWCNPISGHATLYWYQQILGQGPKLLIQFQNNGVVDDSQLPKDRFSAERLKGVDSTLKIQPAKLEDSAVYLCASSSDWGQGPVFGSGTRLTVV.

A remark on this clonotype: A much bigger clone sits one base away, suggesting this may be a read error. No conserved phenylalanine or tryptophan is present at the end of the CDR3, so a read error is the likely explanation. V and J are TRBV9 and TRBJ1-5, with 9 bases matching TRBD1. V shed 0 bases, J shed 5 bases, and the junction held 3 bases outside the gene matches. Germline V gene data show CDR1 as SGDLS and CDR2 as YYNGEE. The CDR3 is 15 amino acids. Written as DNA, the CDR3 is TGTGCCAGCAGCGTAGAGGACAGGGGAGATCAGCCCCAGCATCTT. Amino acids: CASSVEDRGDQPQHL.

The chain is built from TRBV2 and TRBJ1-1, with 7 bases that match TRBD1. The germline V gene has CDR1 SNHLY and CDR2 FYNNEI. The CDR3 extends over 17 amino acids. The ends lost 5 bases at V and 0 bases at J; junction bases unmatched: 12. CDR3 nucleotides: TGTGCCAGCAGTCGACTCGGGACAGCTCAAATGAACACTGAAGCTTTCTTT. Its protein is CASSRLGTAQMNTEAFF.

In its sample, this clonotype was seen many times. The gene calls are TRBV7-2 and TRBJ1-1; D unresolved. The CDR3 spans 13 residues. Germline V gene data show CDR1 as SGHTA and CDR2 as FQGNSA. V was trimmed by 6 bases and J by 1 base, leaving 9 bases between them. The CDR3 sequence: CASRAPPNTEAFF. The CDR3 region has the DNA TGTGCCAGCAGAGCACCGCCGAACACTGAAGCTTTCTTT.

The chain links TRBV7-9 to TRBJ2-7; the match to TRBD1 covers 8 bases. The J call could be wrong; TRBJ2-1 is a better fit for the DNA end. The CDR3 extends over 14 amino acids. Looked up from germline, CDR1 is SEHNR and CDR2 is FQNEAQ (reference sequence). The CDR3 reads CASSSPDRVNEQFF. CDR3 sequence (DNA): TGTGCCAGCAGCTCCCCGGACAGGGTCAATGAGCAGTTCTTC.

Note on this clonotype: The junction shows a germline mismatch at one end, possibly a read error. The J gene is TRBJ2-5, the V gene TRBV5-5; 8 bases align to TRBD2. The germline gives CDR1 SGHKS, CDR2 YYEKEE (reference sequence). The CDR3 is made up of 18 amino acids. The CDR3 bases are TGCGCCAGCAGCTCTGGACTAGCTGCGGGGAGCTTCCAAGAGACCCAGTACTTC. It encodes CASSSGLAAGSFQETQYF.